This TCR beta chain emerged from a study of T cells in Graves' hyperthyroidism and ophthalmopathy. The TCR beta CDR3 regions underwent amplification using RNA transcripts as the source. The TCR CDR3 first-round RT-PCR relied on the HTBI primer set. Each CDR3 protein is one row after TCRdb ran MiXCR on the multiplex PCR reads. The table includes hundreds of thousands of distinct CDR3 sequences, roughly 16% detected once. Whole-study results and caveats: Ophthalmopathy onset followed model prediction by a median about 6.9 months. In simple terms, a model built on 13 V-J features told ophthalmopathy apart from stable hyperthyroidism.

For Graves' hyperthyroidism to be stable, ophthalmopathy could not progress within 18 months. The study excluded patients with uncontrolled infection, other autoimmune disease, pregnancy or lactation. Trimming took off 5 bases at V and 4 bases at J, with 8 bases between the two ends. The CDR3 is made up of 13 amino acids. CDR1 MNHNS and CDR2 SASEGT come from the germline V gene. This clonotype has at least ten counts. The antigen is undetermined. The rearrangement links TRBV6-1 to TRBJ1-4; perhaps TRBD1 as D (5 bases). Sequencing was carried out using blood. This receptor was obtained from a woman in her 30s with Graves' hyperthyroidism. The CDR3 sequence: CASSRQGNEKLFF. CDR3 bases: TGTGCCAGCAGTCGGCAGGGTAATGAAAAACTGTTTTTT.